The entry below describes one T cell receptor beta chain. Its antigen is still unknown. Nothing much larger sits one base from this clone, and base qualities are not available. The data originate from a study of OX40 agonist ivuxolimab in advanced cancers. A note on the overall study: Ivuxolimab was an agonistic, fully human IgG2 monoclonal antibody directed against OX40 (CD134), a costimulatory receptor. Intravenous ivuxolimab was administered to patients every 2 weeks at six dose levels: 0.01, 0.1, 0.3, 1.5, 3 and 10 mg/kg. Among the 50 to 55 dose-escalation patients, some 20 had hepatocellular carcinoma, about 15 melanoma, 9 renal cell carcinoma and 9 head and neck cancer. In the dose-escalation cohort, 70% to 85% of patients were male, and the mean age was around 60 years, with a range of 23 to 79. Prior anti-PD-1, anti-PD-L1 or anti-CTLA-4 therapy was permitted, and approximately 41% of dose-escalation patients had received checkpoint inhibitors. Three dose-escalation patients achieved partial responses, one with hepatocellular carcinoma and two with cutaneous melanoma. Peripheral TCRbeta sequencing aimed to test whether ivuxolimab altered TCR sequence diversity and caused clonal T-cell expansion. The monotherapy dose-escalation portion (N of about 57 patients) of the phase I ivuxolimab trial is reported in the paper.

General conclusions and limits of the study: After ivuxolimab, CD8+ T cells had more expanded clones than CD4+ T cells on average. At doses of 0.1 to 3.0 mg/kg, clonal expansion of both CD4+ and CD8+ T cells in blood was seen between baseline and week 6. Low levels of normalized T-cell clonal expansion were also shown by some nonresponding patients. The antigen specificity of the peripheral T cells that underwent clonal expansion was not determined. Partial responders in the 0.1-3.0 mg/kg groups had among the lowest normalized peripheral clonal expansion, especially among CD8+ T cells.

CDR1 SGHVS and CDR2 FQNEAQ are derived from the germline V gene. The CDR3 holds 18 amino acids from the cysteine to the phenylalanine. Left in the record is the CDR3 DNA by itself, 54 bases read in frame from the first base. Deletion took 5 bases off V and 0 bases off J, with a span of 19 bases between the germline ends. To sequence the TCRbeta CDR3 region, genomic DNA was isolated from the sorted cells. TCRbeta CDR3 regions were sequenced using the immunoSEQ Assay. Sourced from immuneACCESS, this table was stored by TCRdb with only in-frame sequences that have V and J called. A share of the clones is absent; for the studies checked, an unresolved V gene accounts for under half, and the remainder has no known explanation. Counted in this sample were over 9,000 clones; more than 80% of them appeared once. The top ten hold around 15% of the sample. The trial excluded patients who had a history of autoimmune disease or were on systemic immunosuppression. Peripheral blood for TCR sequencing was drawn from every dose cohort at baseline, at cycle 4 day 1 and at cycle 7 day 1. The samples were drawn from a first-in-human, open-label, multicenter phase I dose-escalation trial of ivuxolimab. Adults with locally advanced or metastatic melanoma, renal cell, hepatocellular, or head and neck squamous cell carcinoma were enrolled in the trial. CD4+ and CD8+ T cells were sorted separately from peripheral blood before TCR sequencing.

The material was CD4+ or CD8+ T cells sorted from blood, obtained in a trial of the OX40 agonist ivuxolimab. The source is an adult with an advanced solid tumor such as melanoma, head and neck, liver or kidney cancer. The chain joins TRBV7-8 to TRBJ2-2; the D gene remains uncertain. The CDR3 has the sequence CASSERDQHYANTGELFF. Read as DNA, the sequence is TGTGCCAGCAGCGAAAGGGATCAACATTACGCGAACACCGGGGAGCTGTTTTTT.